These T cell receptor beta chains were read from a single sample in a study of T cell changes during pregnancy in multiple sclerosis. Assay: immunoSEQ multiplex PCR; the TCRdb copy retains only in-frame clones and omits some. The data hold about 54,000 clones, with approximately 91% observed a single time. Sequenced here: peripheral blood, sampled after pregnancy. Source of these receptors: a female donor in good health, enrolled as a control in a pregnancy study. The CDR3 runs from the conserved cysteine through the conserved F or W. A D gene is named only where the DNA matches it firmly. The size entry is marked missing in some rows and otherwise reads once, few, many or a size class.

clone size	D gene	V gene	J gene	CDR3 protein	CDR3 DNA
NA	NA	TRBV15	TRBJ1-4	CATSRDGRFNEKLFF	TGTGCCACCAGCAGAGATGGCCGATTTAATGAAAAACTGTTTTTT
NA	NA	TRBV6-1	TRBJ1-2	CASSEGIANYGYTF	TGTGCCAGCAGTGAAGGCATAGCTAACTATGGCTACACCTTC
NA	TRBD1	TRBV6-1	TRBJ1-1	CASSVDRADTEAFF	TGTGCCAGCAGTGTGGACAGGGCCGACACTGAAGCTTTCTTT
NA	NA	TRBV9	TRBJ1-1	CASSVASNTEAFF	TGTGCCAGCAGCGTGGCCTCGAACACTGAAGCTTTCTTT
NA	TRBD2	TRBV7-8	TRBJ2-1	CASSWSTSPSLEQFF	TGTGCCAGCAGCTGGTCGACTAGCCCCTCCCTTGAGCAGTTCTTC
NA	NA	TRBV5-4	TRBJ1-1	CASSLEWTNTEAFF	TGTGCCAGCAGCTTAGAATGGACTAACACTGAAGCTTTCTTT
NA	NA	TRBV19	TRBJ1-2	CASIREEGYGYTF	TGTGCCAGTATTAGGGAGGAAGGCTATGGCTACACCTTC
NA	NA	TRBV9	TRBJ1-1	CASSVSSGNTEAFF	TGTGCCAGCAGCGTATCGTCCGGGAACACTGAAGCTTTCTTT
NA	NA	TRBV5-4	TRBJ2-2	CASSQGAKGSGELFF	TGTGCCAGCAGCCAAGGGGCAAAGGGGTCCGGGGAGCTGTTTTTT
NA	NA	TRBV7-2	TRBJ1-1	CASSLDRWATEAFF	TGTGCCAGCAGCTTAGACAGGTGGGCCACTGAAGCTTTCTTT
NA	NA	TRBV7-2	TRBJ2-3	CASSLAGTSTDTQYF	TGTGCCAGCAGCTTGGCGGGGACCAGCACAGATACGCAGTATTTT
NA	TRBD2	TRBV6-5	TRBJ2-3	CASRGRTSGGAEYF	TGTGCCAGCAGAGGAAGGACTAGCGGGGGGGCAGAGTATTTT
NA	NA	TRBV18	TRBJ2-7	CASSPRGSVSYEQYF	TGTGCCAGCTCACCACGGGGTAGCGTCTCCTACGAGCAGTACTTC
NA	NA	TRBV10-3	TRBJ1-2	CAISQDSWINYGYTF	TGTGCCATCAGCCAGGACAGTTGGATTAACTATGGCTACACCTTC
NA	TRBD1	TRBV7-2	TRBJ1-2	CASSEGQPYGYTF	TGTGCCAGCAGCGAGGGACAGCCTTATGGCTACACCTTC
once	NA	TRBV9	TRBJ2-1	CASSVGAGNEQFF	TGTGCCAGCAGCGTAGGGGCTGGCAATGAGCAGTTCTTC
NA	NA	TRBV10-3	TRBJ1-6	CAISDGAGYNSPLHF	TGTGCCATCAGTGATGGGGCAGGGTATAATTCACCCCTCCACTTT
NA	TRBD1	TRBV6-6	TRBJ1-2	CASSYLTGDYGYTF	TGTGCCAGCAGTTATCTGACAGGGGACTATGGCTACACCTTC
few	TRBD1	TRBV29-1	TRBJ1-1	CSVAGQGLTEAFF	TGCAGCGTTGCCGGACAGGGTTTGACTGAAGCTTTCTTT
NA	TRBD1	TRBV7-2	TRBJ2-7	CASSLRGGTGGYEQYF	TGTGCCAGCAGCTTAAGGGGGGGGACAGGGGGCTACGAGCAGTACTTC
NA	TRBD2	TRBV30	TRBJ2-7	CAGGVGSPSGEQYF	TGTGCCGGGGGGGTTGGCAGCCCCTCGGGGGAGCAGTACTTC
NA	NA	TRBV6-4	TRBJ2-6	CASSAEGGAGANVLTF	TGTGCCAGCAGCGCCGAGGGGGGGGCTGGGGCCAACGTCCTGACTTTC
NA	TRBD2	TRBV7-6	TRBJ2-5	CASSLGRGGETQYF	TGTGCCAGCAGCTTAGGGCGGGGAGGGGAGACCCAGTACTTC
NA	TRBD2	TRBV7-2	TRBJ2-7	CASSLSVAGPDGEQYF	TGTGCCAGCAGCTTATCAGTAGCGGGGCCTGATGGCGAGCAGTACTTC
NA	NA	TRBV7-2	TRBJ1-3	CASSLSGGGVGNTIYF	TGTGCCAGCAGCTTGTCCGGAGGTGGCGTGGGAAACACCATATATTTT
NA	TRBD1	TRBV5-1	TRBJ1-6	CASSFRTGEWSYNSPLHF	TGCGCCAGCAGCTTTCGGACAGGGGAATGGTCCTATAATTCACCCCTCCACTTT
NA	TRBD1	TRBV5-4	TRBJ1-1	CAGTADVGLNTEAFF	TGTGCCGGGACAGCTGATGTCGGGCTGAACACTGAAGCTTTCTTT
NA	TRBD1	TRBV19	TRBJ2-2	CASSRVPGGRGTGELFF	TGTGCCAGTAGTAGGGTCCCAGGGGGTCGAGGGACCGGGGAGCTGTTTTTT
NA	TRBD2	TRBV2	TRBJ2-7	CASSLSGGPHEQYF	TGTGCCAGCAGTCTTAGCGGGGGGCCACACGAGCAGTACTTC
NA	NA	TRBV13	TRBJ2-3	CASSLATSTDTQYF	TGTGCCAGCAGCTTAGCGACTAGCACAGATACGCAGTATTTT
NA	TRBD1	TRBV6-5	TRBJ1-2	CASRETGQFYGYTF	TGTGCCAGCAGGGAAACGGGACAGTTCTATGGCTACACCTTC
NA	NA	TRBV19	TRBJ1-6	CASSPQAYNSPLHF	TGTGCCAGTAGTCCTCAGGCGTATAATTCACCCCTCCACTTT
NA	NA	TRBV7-2	TRBJ2-1	CASSSFPHTYNEQFF	TGTGCCAGCAGCTCCTTCCCACACACCTACAATGAGCAGTTCTTC
NA	TRBD1	TRBV11-2	TRBJ1-2	CASSLVPGTGLAFGYGYTF	TGTGCCAGCAGCTTAGTCCCCGGGACAGGGTTAGCTTTCGGCTATGGCTACACCTTC
NA	TRBD1	TRBV9	TRBJ1-2	CASSVRDRGRIGYTF	TGTGCCAGCAGCGTCCGGGACAGGGGGCGAATTGGCTACACCTTC
NA	NA	TRBV27	TRBJ2-7	CASAIRDTSYEQYF	TGTGCCAGCGCTATCCGGGACACATCCTACGAGCAGTACTTC
NA	NA	TRBV11-2	TRBJ2-7	CASRLQGHYEQYF	TGTGCCAGCAGGTTACAGGGTCACTACGAGCAGTACTTC
NA	TRBD1	TRBV5-1	TRBJ1-1	CASSPHSDRMNTEAFF	TGCGCCAGCAGCCCCCATTCGGACAGGATGAACACTGAAGCTTTCTTT
NA	NA	TRBV10-1	TRBJ2-7	CATQMEGSEQYF	TGCGCCACCCAAATGGAGGGTTCTGAGCAGTACTTC
NA	NA	TRBV9	TRBJ2-5	CASSAATKQETQYF	TGTGCCAGCAGCGCCGCGACTAAGCAAGAGACCCAGTACTTC
NA	NA	TRBV29-1	TRBJ2-7	CSVEVLPGASYEQYF	TGCAGCGTTGAAGTTCTCCCGGGAGCGTCCTACGAGCAGTACTTC
NA	NA	TRBV19	TRBJ1-1	CASSMRGTEAFF	TGTGCCAGTAGTATGAGGGGGACTGAAGCTTTCTTT
once	TRBD1	TRBV25-1	TRBJ2-5	CASRRDRGETQYF	TGTGCCAGCAGGCGGGACAGGGGGGAGACCCAGTACTTC
medium-sized	TRBD2	TRBV5-1	TRBJ2-7	CASSLALADSYEQYF	TGCGCCAGCAGCTTGGCCCTAGCGGACTCCTACGAGCAGTACTTC
NA	TRBD1	TRBV18	TRBJ1-4	CASSTGTGEKLFF	TGTGCCAGCTCAACCGGGACAGGTGAAAAACTGTTTTTT
NA	TRBD1	TRBV19	TRBJ2-5	CASSMARGRSETQYF	TGTGCCAGTAGTATGGCCAGGGGGCGGTCAGAGACCCAGTACTTC
NA	NA	TRBV5-1	TRBJ2-1	CASGEESYNEQFF	TGCGCCAGCGGGGAGGAATCCTACAATGAGCAGTTCTTC
NA	TRBD2	TRBV5-3	TRBJ2-3	CARSRLSGAPRNTQYF	TGTGCCAGAAGCCGTCTGAGCGGGGCCCCCAGGAATACGCAGTATTTT
NA	NA	TRBV11-1	TRBJ2-7	CASSPHDGGEQYF	TGTGCCAGCAGCCCACACGACGGCGGGGAGCAGTACTTC
NA	TRBD2	TRBV2	TRBJ2-2	CASSVQGLAGSRAGELFF	TGTGCCAGCAGTGTGCAAGGTCTAGCGGGGAGTAGAGCGGGGGAGCTGTTTTTT
NA	NA	TRBV6-4	TRBJ1-1	CASSYRVPDTEAFF	TGTGCCAGCAGTTACAGGGTCCCAGACACTGAAGCTTTCTTT
NA	NA	TRBV6-5	TRBJ1-2	CASTRTGWGYGYTF	TGTGCCAGCACTCGCACAGGTTGGGGCTATGGCTACACCTTC
NA	TRBD2	TRBV7-2	TRBJ2-3	CASSLAGSGGSTF	TGTGCCAGCAGCCTCGCTGGGAGCGGGGGGTCAACATTT
NA	NA	TRBV11-3	TRBJ1-1	CASSLGGAGEAFF	TGTGCCAGCAGCTTGGGGGGGGCAGGGGAAGCTTTCTTT